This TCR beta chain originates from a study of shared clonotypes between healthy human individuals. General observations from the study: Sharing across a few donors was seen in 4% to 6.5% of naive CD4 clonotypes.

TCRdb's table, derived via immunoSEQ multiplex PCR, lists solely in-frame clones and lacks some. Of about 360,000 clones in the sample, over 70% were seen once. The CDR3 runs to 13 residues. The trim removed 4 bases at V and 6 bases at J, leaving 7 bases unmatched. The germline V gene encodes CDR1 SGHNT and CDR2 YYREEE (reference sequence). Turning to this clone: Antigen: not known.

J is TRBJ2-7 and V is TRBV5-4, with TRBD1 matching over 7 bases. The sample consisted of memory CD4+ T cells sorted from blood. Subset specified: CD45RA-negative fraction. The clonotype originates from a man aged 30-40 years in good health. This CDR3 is CASSHDRAGEQYF. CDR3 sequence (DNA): TGTGCCAGCAGCCACGACAGGGCTGGCGAGCAGTACTTC.